Described below is a single TCR beta chain sequence and its context. This record comes from a study of tumor and adjacent non-tumor tissue in lung cancer. Overall study: Aged about 30 to 76 years, patients included under 13 men and a handful of women with stage I to III disease.

The library came from three nested PCR rounds adapted from ARM-PCR protocols. TCRdb used MiXCR to reprocess the multiplex PCR reads, holding one entry per CDR3 protein. The sample lists tens of thousands of distinct CDR3 sequences; 55% to 75% were seen once. RNA was extracted from bulk tissue without any cell sorting. This CDR3 region has 14 residues. Germline CDR1 MDHEN, CDR2 SYDVKM. Trimming took off 5 bases at V and 7 bases at J, with 15 bases between the two ends. V is TRBV28 and J is TRBJ1-5; D might be TRBD1 (5 bases). The sample was lung tumor tissue. This TCR came from a man over 45 with non-small cell lung cancer. The CDR3 loop is CASSAGRPGQPQHF. In DNA form, the CDR3 reads TGTGCCAGCAGTGCGGGACGCCCGGGGCAGCCCCAGCATTTT. The full variable domain, its missing parts supplied by reference TRBV28 and TRBJ1-5, is DVKVTQSSRYLVKRTGEKVFLECVQDMDHENMFWYRQDPGLGLRLIYFSYDVKMKEKGDIPEGYSVSREKKERFSLILESASTNQTSMYLCASSAGRPGQPQHFGDGTRLSIL.